The clone carrying this TCR beta chain was recorded a few times. Its antigen is still unknown. The record originates from a study of OX40 agonist ivuxolimab in advanced cancers. The overall study: Administration of intravenous ivuxolimab to patients occurred every 2 weeks at 0.01 to 10 mg/kg.

Study-wide results and limits: Expanded clones were, on average, more numerous in CD8+ T cells than in CD4+. Clonal expansion from baseline to week 6 occurred in both CD4+ and CD8+ T cells. The study did not work out the antigen specificity of the expanded peripheral T cells.

Trimming shortened V by 3 bases and J by 6 bases, and 9 bases separated the two germline ends. Germline V gives CDR1 MRHNA, CDR2 SNTAGT. The CDR3 is 14 amino acids. The protocol was immunoSEQ multiplex PCR, while the TCRdb copy is restricted to in-frame clones and leaves out a portion. The sample shows 35,000 to 45,000 clones, about 88% of them seen only once. The sequence came from an adult with an advanced solid tumor such as melanoma, head and neck, liver or kidney cancer. This chain links TRBV6-4 with TRBJ1-6; the D gene is possibly TRBD1 (6 bases). The specimen comprised CD4+ or CD8+ T cells sorted from blood, sampled in a trial of the OX40 agonist ivuxolimab. The CDR3 loop is CASSEQGGNSPLHF. In nucleotides, the CDR3 is TGTGCCAGCAGTGAACAGGGTGGTAATTCACCCCTCCACTTT.